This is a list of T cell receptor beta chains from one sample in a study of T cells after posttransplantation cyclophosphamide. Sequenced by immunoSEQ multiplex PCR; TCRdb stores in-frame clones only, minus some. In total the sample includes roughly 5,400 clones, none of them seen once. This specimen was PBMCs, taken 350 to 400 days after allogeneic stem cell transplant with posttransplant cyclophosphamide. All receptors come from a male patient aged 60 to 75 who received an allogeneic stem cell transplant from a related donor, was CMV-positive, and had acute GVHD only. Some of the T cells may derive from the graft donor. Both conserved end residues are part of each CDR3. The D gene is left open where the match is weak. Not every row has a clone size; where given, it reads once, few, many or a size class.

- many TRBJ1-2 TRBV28 CASSPTGTQLTYGYTF TGTGCCAGCAGTCCAACCGGGACACAACTTACTTATGGCTACACCTTC
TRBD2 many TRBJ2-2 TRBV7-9 CASSFTSGRVIGELFF TGTGCCAGCAGCTTCACTAGCGGGAGAGTAATCGGGGAGCTGTTTTTT
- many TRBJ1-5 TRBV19 CASRAGGGNQPQHF TGTGCCAGTAGGGCCGGGGGGGGGAATCAGCCCCAGCATTTT
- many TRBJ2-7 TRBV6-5 CASSYSEGRASYEQYF TGTGCCAGCAGTTACTCAGAGGGTAGGGCCTCCTACGAGCAGTACTTC
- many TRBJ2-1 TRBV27 CASSYPGGPNEQFF TGTGCCAGCAGTTACCCCGGGGGGCCCAATGAGCAGTTCTTC
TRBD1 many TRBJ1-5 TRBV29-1 CSVGQGYQPQHF TGCAGCGTTGGACAGGGTTATCAGCCCCAGCATTTT
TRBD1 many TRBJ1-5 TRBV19 CASGQGGGNQPQHF TGTGCCAGTGGACAGGGTGGAGGCAATCAGCCCCAGCATTTT
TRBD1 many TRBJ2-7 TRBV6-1 CASTGTGGYEQYF TGTGCCAGCACCGGGACAGGGGGCTACGAGCAGTACTTC
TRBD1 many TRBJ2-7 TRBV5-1 CASSLEGQGFEQYF TGCGCCAGCAGCTTGGAGGGACAGGGTTTTGAGCAGTACTTC
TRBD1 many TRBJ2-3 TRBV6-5 CASIHRGEATDTQYF TGTGCCAGCATCCACAGGGGAGAGGCAACAGATACGCAGTATTTT
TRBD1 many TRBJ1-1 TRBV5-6 CASSGETGGLGTEAFF TGTGCCAGCAGCGGAGAGACAGGGGGATTGGGCACTGAAGCTTTCTTT
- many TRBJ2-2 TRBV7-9 CASSLGGAWLPLGELFF TGTGCCAGCAGCTTAGGCGGAGCCTGGTTACCTTTAGGGGAGCTGTTTTTT
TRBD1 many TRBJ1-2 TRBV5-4 CASTLDRGYGYTF TGTGCCAGCACCCTAGACAGGGGCTATGGCTACACCTTC
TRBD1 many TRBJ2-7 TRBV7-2 CASSWTGPTYEQYF TGTGCCAGCAGTTGGACAGGACCCACCTACGAGCAGTACTTC
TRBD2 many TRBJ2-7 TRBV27 CASSKKLAGGPGRIPF TGTGCCAGCAGCAAGAAACTAGCGGGAGGACCTGGCAGGATCCCCTTC
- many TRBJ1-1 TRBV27 CASSLSQGSRVNTEAFF TGTGCCAGCAGTTTATCTCAGGGGTCGAGGGTGAACACTGAAGCTTTCTTT
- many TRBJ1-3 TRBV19 CASSPRGSDTIYF TGTGCCAGTAGTCCCCGGGGGTCGGACACCATATATTTT
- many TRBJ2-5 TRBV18 CASSPTPLPSDETQYF TGTGCCAGCTCACCAACGCCCCTACCTAGCGATGAGACCCAGTACTTC
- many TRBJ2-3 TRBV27 CASSSTGRKYF TGTGCCAGCAGTTCGACAGGGAGGAAGTATTTT
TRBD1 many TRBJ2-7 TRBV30 CAWSHRGAYEQYF TGTGCCTGGAGTCACAGGGGGGCCTACGAGCAGTACTTC
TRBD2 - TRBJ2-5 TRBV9 CASSVLSGEETQYF TGTGCCAGCAGCGTATTGAGCGGGGAAGAGACCCAGTACTTC
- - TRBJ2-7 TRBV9 CASSPTLLTYEQYF TGTGCCAGCAGCCCCACTCTGCTCACCTACGAGCAGTACTTC
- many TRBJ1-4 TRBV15 CATGPAAHRGEKLFF TGTGCCACCGGTCCGGCGGCTCACCGGGGTGAAAAACTGTTTTTT
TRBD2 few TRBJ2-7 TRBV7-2 CASSLPGTSGSYEQYF TGTGCCAGCAGCTTACCAGGTACTAGCGGGTCCTACGAGCAGTACTTC
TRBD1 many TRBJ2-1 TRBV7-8 CASSPDRGRYNEQFF TGTGCCAGCAGCCCGGACAGGGGGCGATACAATGAGCAGTTCTTC
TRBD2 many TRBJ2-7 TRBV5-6 CASSLGLAGLPYEQYF TGTGCCAGCAGCTTGGGACTAGCGGGGCTCCCATACGAGCAGTACTTC
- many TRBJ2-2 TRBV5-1 CASSQRLEPGELFF TGCGCCAGCAGCCAACGGCTAGAACCCGGGGAGCTGTTTTTT